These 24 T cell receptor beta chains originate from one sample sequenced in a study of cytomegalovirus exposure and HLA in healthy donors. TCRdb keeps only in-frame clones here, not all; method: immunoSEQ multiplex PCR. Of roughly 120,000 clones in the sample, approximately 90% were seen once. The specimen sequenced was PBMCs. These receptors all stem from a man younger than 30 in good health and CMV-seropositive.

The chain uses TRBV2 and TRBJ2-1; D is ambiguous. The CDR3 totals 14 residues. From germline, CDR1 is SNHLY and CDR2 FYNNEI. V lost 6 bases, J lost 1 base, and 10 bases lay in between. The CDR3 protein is CASRTVGSYNEQFF. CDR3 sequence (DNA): TGTGCCAGCAGGACCGTCGGGTCCTACAATGAGCAGTTCTTC. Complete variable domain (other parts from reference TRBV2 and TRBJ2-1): EPEVTQTPSHQVTQMGQEVILRCVPISNHLYFYWYRQILGQKVEFLVSFYNNEISEKSEIFDDQFSVERPDGSNFTLKIRSTKLEDSAMYFCASRTVGSYNEQFFGPGTRLTVL.

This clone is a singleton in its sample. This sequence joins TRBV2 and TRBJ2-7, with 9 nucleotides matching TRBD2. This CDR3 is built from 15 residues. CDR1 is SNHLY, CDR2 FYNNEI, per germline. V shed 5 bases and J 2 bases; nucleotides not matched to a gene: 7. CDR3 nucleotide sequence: TGTGCCAGCAGTCCCCCGGGACTAGCTCCCTACGAGCAGTACTTC. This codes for CASSPPGLAPYEQYF.

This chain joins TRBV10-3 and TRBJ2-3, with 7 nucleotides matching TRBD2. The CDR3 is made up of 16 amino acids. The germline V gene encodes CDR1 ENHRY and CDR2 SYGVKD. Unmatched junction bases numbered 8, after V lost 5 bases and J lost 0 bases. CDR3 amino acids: CAISFSSGDSTDTQYF. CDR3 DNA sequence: TGTGCCATCAGTTTTTCCAGCGGGGACAGCACAGATACGCAGTATTTT.

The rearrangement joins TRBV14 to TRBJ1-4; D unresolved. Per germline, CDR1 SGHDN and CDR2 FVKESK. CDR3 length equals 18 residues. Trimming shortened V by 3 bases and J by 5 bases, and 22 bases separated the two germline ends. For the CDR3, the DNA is TGTGCCAGCAGCCAGGGAGTCCAGGCAACGCCCCCAAATGAAAAACTGTTTTTT. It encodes CASSQGVQATPPNEKLFF.

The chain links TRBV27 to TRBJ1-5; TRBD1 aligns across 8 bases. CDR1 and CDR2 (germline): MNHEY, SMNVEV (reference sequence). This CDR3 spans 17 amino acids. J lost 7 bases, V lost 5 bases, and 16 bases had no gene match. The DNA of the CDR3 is TGTGCCAGCAGTCTACGTGCAACCCGGGACAGGCGGCAGCCCCAGCATTTT. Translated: CASSLRATRDRRQPQHF.

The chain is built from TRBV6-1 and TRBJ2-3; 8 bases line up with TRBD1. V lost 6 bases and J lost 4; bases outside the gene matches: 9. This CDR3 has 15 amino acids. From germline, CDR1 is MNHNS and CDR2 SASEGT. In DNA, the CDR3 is TGTGCCAGCAGGGACAGGGTTGTGGGGTCAGATACGCAGTATTTT. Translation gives CASRDRVVGSDTQYF.

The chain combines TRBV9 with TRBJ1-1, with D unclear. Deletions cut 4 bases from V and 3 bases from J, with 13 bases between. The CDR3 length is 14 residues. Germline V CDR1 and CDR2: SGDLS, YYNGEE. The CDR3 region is CASSPSPEYTEAFF. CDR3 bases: TGTGCCAGCAGCCCCAGTCCCGAATACACTGAAGCTTTCTTT. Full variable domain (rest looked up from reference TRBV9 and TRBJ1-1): DSGVTQTPKHLITATGQRVTLRCSPRSGDLSVYWYQQSLDQGLQFLIQYYNGEERAKGNILERFSAQQFPDLHSELNLSSLELGDSALYFCASSPSPEYTEAFFGQGTRLTVV.

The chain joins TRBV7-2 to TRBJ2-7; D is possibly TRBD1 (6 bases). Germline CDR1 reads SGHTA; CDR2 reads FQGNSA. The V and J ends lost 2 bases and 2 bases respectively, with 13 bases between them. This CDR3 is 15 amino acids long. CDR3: CASSLRVDRTYEQYF. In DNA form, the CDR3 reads TGTGCCAGCAGCTTACGAGTCGACAGGACCTACGAGCAGTACTTC.

For the CDR3, the DNA is TGCGCCAGCAGCCAAGATTTCGGAGACCCCTCCTACGAGCAGTACTTC. Translation: CASSQDFGDPSYEQYF. The gene calls are TRBV4-3 and TRBJ2-7; D not certain. Germline V CDR1 and CDR2: LGHNA, YSLEER. CDR3 length equals 16 residues. V shed 0 bases and J shed 0 bases, with 12 bases lying between them.

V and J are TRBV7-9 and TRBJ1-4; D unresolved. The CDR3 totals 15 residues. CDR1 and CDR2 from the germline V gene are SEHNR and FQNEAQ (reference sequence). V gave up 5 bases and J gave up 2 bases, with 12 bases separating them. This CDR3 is CASSPPRGTNEKLFF. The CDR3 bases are TGTGCCAGCAGCCCCCCCCGGGGTACTAATGAAAAACTGTTTTTT.

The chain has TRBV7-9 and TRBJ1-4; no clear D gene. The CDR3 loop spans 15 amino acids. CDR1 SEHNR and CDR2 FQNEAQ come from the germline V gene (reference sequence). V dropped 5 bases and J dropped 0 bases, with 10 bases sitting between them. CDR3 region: CASSPLDTTNEKLFF. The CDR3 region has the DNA TGTGCCAGCAGCCCACTTGATACAACTAATGAAAAACTGTTTTTT.

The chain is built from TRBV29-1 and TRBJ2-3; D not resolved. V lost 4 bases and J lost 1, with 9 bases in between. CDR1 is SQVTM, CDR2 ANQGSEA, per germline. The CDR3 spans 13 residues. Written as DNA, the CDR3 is TGCAGCGTTGGGCCCTCCGGCACAGATACGCAGTATTTT. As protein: CSVGPSGTDTQYF.

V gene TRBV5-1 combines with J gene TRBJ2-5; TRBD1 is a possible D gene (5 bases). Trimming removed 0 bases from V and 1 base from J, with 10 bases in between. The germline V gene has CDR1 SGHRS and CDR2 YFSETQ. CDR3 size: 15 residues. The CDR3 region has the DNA TGCGCCAGCAGCTTGGCGCAGGGAATCCAAGAGACCCAGTACTTC. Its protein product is CASSLAQGIQETQYF.

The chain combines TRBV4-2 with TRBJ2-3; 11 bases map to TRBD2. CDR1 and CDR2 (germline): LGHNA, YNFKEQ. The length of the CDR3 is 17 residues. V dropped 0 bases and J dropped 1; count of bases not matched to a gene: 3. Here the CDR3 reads CASSQDGSGGGTDTQYF. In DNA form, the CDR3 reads TGTGCCAGCAGCCAAGATGGTAGCGGGGGGGGCACAGATACGCAGTATTTT.

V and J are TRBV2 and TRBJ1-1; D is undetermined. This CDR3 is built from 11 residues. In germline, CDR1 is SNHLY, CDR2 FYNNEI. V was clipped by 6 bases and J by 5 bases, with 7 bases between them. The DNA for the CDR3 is TGTGCCAGCAGGGAGGAGACTGAAGCTTTCTTT. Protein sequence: CASREETEAFF.

The CDR3 DNA sequence: TGTGCCTGCCGTCAGTCGCTCCCCTCTGAAGCTTTCTTT. It yields the protein CACRQSLPSEAFF. The chain couples TRBV30 to TRBJ1-1; D not certain. Germline V CDR1 and CDR2: GTSNPN, SVGIG (reference sequence). V was shortened by 6 bases and J by 6 bases, with 17 bases between the two germline ends. The length of the CDR3 is 13 residues.

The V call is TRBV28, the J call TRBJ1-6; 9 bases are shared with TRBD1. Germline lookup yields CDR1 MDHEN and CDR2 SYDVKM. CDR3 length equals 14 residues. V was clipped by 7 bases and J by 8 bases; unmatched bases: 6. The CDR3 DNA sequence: TGTGCCAGCACCTACAGGGGGCATTATTCACCCCTCCACTTT. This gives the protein CASTYRGHYSPLHF. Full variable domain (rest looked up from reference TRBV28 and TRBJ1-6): DVKVTQSSRYLVKRTGEKVFLECVQDMDHENMFWYRQDPGLGLRLIYFSYDVKMKEKGDIPEGYSVSREKKERFSLILESASTNQTSMYLCASTYRGHYSPLHFGNGTRLTVT.

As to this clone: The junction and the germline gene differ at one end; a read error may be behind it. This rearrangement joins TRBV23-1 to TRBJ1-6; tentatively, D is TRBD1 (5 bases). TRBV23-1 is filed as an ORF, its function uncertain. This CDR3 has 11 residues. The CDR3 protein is CASSQSRTYSF. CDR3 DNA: TGCGCCAGCAGTCAATCCAGGACATACTCCTTT.

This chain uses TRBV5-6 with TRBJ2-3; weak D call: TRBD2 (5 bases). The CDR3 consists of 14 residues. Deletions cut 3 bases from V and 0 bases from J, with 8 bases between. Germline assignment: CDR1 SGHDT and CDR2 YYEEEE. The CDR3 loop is CASSYGSSTDTQYF. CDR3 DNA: TGTGCCAGCAGCTATGGGAGTAGCACAGATACGCAGTATTTT.

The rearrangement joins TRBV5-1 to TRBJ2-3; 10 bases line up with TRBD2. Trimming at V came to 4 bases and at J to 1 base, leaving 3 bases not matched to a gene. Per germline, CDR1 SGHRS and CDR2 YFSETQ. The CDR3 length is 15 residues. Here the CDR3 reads CASSPLAGGTDTQYF. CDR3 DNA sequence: TGCGCCAGCAGCCCTCTAGCGGGGGGCACAGATACGCAGTATTTT.

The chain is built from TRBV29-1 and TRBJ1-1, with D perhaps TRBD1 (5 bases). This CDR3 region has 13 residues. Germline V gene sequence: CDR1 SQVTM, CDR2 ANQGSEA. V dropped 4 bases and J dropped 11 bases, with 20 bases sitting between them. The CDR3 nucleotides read TGCAGCGTTGTTGGGGGACTCGATAGTTGGGCTTTCTTT. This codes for CSVVGGLDSWAFF.

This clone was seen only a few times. CDR3 loop: CASSPRDIYNEQFF. The CDR3 DNA follows: TGTGCCAGCAGTCCCCGGGACATCTACAATGAGCAGTTCTTC. The V call is TRBV28, the J call TRBJ2-1; TRBD1 is a possible D gene (6 bases). CDR3 size: 14 residues. Germline V gene lookup returns CDR1 MDHEN and CDR2 SYDVKM. The V gene lost 5 bases and the J gene lost 3 bases, with 11 bases spanning the gap.

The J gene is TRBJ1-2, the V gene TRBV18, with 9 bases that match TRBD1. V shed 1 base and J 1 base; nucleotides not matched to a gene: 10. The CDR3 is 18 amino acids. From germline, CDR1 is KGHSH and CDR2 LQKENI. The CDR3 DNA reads TGTGCCAGCTCACCACGAGACAGGGGGGAAAGCAATAACTATGGCTACACCTTC. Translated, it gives CASSPRDRGESNNYGYTF.

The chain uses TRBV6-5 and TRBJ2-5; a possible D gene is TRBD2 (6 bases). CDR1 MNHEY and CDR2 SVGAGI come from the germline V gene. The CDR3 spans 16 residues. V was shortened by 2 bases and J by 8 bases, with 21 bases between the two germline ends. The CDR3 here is CASSYGARGYSITQYF. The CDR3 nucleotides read TGTGCCAGCAGTTACGGGGCGCGGGGATACTCCATCACCCAGTACTTC.